Listed below are T cell receptor beta chains from one sample, sequenced in a study of blood T cell repertoires in COVID-19. The method was immunoSEQ multiplex PCR; TCRdb's version includes in-frame clones alone and lacks a portion of them. Among 250,000 to 350,000 clones listed, roughly 86% were seen once. The sequenced sample was PBMCs or T cells enriched from blood (not recorded which). The receptors here all came from a woman younger than 45 who had recovered from COVID-19. The conserved cysteine and the conserved F or W are not part of the CDR3 here. A D gene is named only where the DNA matches it firmly.

CDR3aa: ASSITGMGNEQY
v_gene: TRBV19
d_gene: -

CDR3aa: ASSLGQGAPNTGELF
v_gene: TRBV5-1
d_gene: TRBD1

CDR3aa: ATSGSGRAVGQF
v_gene: TRBV24-1
d_gene: TRBD2

CDR3aa: ASATRTGYAF
v_gene: TRBV19
d_gene: TRBD1

CDR3aa: ASSPSRTGGYNSPLH
v_gene: TRBV3-1/TRBV3-2
d_gene: TRBD1

CDR3aa: ASSTQVAGDYEQY
v_gene: TRBV7-9
d_gene: TRBD2

CDR3aa: ASSLGTGLYEQF
v_gene: TRBV5-6
d_gene: TRBD1

CDR3aa: ASSLSGVFGEKLF
v_gene: TRBV28
d_gene: -

CDR3aa: AILPPGGSSGYT
v_gene: TRBV10-3
d_gene: -

CDR3aa: ASSQPGTSGTLSDTQY
v_gene: TRBV3-1/TRBV3-2
d_gene: TRBD2

CDR3aa: ASSFRLAVNTGELF
v_gene: TRBV7-9
d_gene: TRBD2

CDR3aa: ASSLSGAF
v_gene: TRBV12-3/TRBV12-4
d_gene: -

CDR3aa: ASRQGLDQPQH
v_gene: TRBV6-5
d_gene: TRBD1

CDR3aa: AWSPPVNYGYT
v_gene: TRBV30
d_gene: -

CDR3aa: ASSFLGYT
v_gene: TRBV12-3/TRBV12-4
d_gene: -

CDR3aa: SASDRAEAF
v_gene: TRBV20-1
d_gene: TRBD1

CDR3aa: ASVAGSNQETQY
v_gene: TRBV11-2
d_gene: -

CDR3aa: ASSLSPGQGPGQPQH
v_gene: TRBV27
d_gene: TRBD1

CDR3aa: ASSRRGQRYGYT
v_gene: TRBV5-4
d_gene: -

CDR3aa: ASSPTYYGYT
v_gene: TRBV2
d_gene: -

CDR3aa: ASSFGAYGYT
v_gene: TRBV12-3/TRBV12-4
d_gene: -

CDR3aa: ASSLVYRGANVLT
v_gene: TRBV7-2
d_gene: -

CDR3aa: ASSLGRDLGAKNIQY
v_gene: TRBV7-8
d_gene: -

CDR3aa: ASSLSLFYRDTGELF
v_gene: TRBV27
d_gene: -

CDR3aa: ASRQDRDRGYTEAF
v_gene: TRBV7-2
d_gene: TRBD1

CDR3aa: ASSLDISGLSYGYT
v_gene: TRBV11-2
d_gene: -

CDR3aa: ASSQEAKGKGETQY
v_gene: TRBV4-3
d_gene: -

CDR3aa: ASSTGEDQPQH
v_gene: TRBV6-5
d_gene: TRBD1

CDR3aa: AWSHGTGASGNTIY
v_gene: TRBV30
d_gene: TRBD1

CDR3aa: ASSEGPGRYEQY
v_gene: TRBV6-4
d_gene: -

CDR3aa: ASSLRRENTEAF
v_gene: TRBV19
d_gene: -

CDR3aa: ASERQESSYEQY
v_gene: TRBV7-9
d_gene: -

CDR3aa: ASSLLAGSTDTQY
v_gene: TRBV6-5
d_gene: TRBD2

CDR3aa: ARSPDRVCT
v_gene: TRBV5-3
d_gene: TRBD1

CDR3aa: ASRPGGYTEAF
v_gene: TRBV27
d_gene: TRBD1

CDR3aa: ASSEISEAF
v_gene: TRBV2
d_gene: -

CDR3aa: AISEPGTSGTGEQF
v_gene: TRBV10-3
d_gene: TRBD2

CDR3aa: ASSPSGTSSYEQY
v_gene: TRBV9
d_gene: -

CDR3aa: ASMHSGASGNTIY
v_gene: TRBV2
d_gene: -

CDR3aa: ASSPPMEARRTEAF
v_gene: TRBV18
d_gene: -

CDR3aa: ASSLPPNEQF
v_gene: TRBV27
d_gene: -

CDR3aa: ASSQGKGALNSPLH
v_gene: TRBV3-1/TRBV3-2
d_gene: TRBD1

CDR3aa: ASTWSGQPQH
v_gene: TRBV28
d_gene: -

CDR3aa: ASRGRTGGSHEQY
v_gene: TRBV10-1
d_gene: TRBD1

CDR3aa: ASRGGPNTEAF
v_gene: TRBV2
d_gene: TRBD1

CDR3aa: ASSLRRGFYEQY
v_gene: TRBV28
d_gene: TRBD1

CDR3aa: ASSLGSAWTGELF
v_gene: TRBV27
d_gene: -

CDR3aa: ASSITTDYGYT
v_gene: TRBV6-5
d_gene: -